This entry lists 4 T cell receptor beta chains sequenced from one sample in a study of ipilimumab plus nivolumab after autologous stem cell transplantation. TCRdb's table, derived via immunoSEQ multiplex PCR, lists solely in-frame clones and lacks some. The data show some 43,000 clones, about 88% seen once. Sequences were derived from PBMCs, sampled in a trial of ipilimumab plus nivolumab as post-transplant consolidation. These TCRs come from a male donor with multiple myeloma.

The V call is TRBV27, the J call TRBJ1-5, with 8 bases fitting TRBD1. V was pared by 6 bases and J by 7 bases, with 11 bases of the junction left unmatched. The CDR3 totals 15 residues. Germline assignment: CDR1 MNHEY and CDR2 SMNVEV (reference sequence). The CDR3 spells CASRPGGQGAQPQHF. DNA of the CDR3: TGTGCCAGCAGACCGGGTGGGCAGGGGGCCCAGCCCCAGCATTTT.

The rearrangement joins TRBV7-3 to TRBJ1-2; 7 nucleotides agree with TRBD1. Trimming removed 5 bases from V and 2 bases from J; junction bases left unmatched: 2. There are 13 residues in the CDR3. The germline V gene encodes CDR1 SGHTA and CDR2 FQGTGA. This CDR3 reads CASSQDRNYGYTF. CDR3 coding DNA: TGTGCCAGCAGCCAGGACAGGAACTATGGCTACACCTTC.

The chain recombines TRBV6-1 with TRBJ2-3; 13 nucleotides line up with TRBD2. The CDR3 length is 17 residues. J lost 5 bases, V lost 2 bases, and 7 bases had no gene match. The germline gives CDR1 MNHNS, CDR2 SASEGT. The CDR3 here is CASSETSGGGTGDTQYF. CDR3 bases: TGTGCCAGCAGTGAAACTAGCGGGGGGGGGACCGGAGATACGCAGTATTTT.

The gene calls are TRBV28 and TRBJ1-2; D uncertain. The CDR3 covers 12 residues. Looked up from germline, CDR1 is MDHEN and CDR2 is SYDVKM. V was trimmed by 5 bases and J by 5 bases, leaving 9 bases between them. CDR3 DNA: TGTGCCAGCAGTACCGGACGTTATGGCTACACCTTC. It encodes CASSTGRYGYTF.